Detailed here is one T cell receptor (beta chain). Its target is not known. Distinct nucleotide sequences in the sample also encode this CDR3. The PCR had 60 Vbeta and 13 Jbeta primers. Generated by immunoSEQ multiplex PCR, the TCRdb table keeps only in-frame clones and is missing some. There are about 140,000 clones in the sample; roughly 85% occur only once, and roughly 3.4% lies in the top ten. This sample was included in a study of cytomegalovirus exposure and HLA in healthy donors. Germline loops: CDR1 SQVTM, CDR2 ANQGSEA. J was trimmed by 4 bases and V by 5 bases; bases with no gene match: 1. The CDR3 covers 13 residues. Regarding the study as a whole: Sequence variants that were highly shared formed a cluster that was likely a sequencing artifact.

The receptor was derived from a male donor in good health and CMV-seronegative. The V and J genes are TRBV29-1 and TRBJ2-7, with 14 bases fitting TRBD2. The sequenced sample consisted of PBMCs. The CDR3 DNA follows: TGCAGCGTTCGGACTAGCGGGGGGTACGAGCAGTACTTC. It encodes CSVRTSGGYEQYF.